These T cell receptor beta chains were read from a single sample in a study of neurological immune-mediated disorders. In TCRdb, the 5' RACE reads were re-called with MiXCR into one record per CDR3 protein. The table records about 59,000 distinct CDR3 sequences, about 13% of them present only once. The specimen sequenced was PBMCs. All receptors derive from an older woman with HTLV-1-associated myelopathy (HAM/TSP). Each CDR3 is given without its conserved first and last residue.

CDR3aa	v_gene	j_gene
SARDPVGAYEQY	TRBV20-1	TRBJ2-7
SVVSSTDTQY	TRBV29-1	TRBJ2-3
ASSLTGQGAAGTEAF	TRBV5-1	TRBJ1-1
ASSPLRQTGYEQY	TRBV27	TRBJ2-7
ASSLLAYVGGETQY	TRBV28	TRBJ2-5
SVKALGLYEQY	TRBV29-1	TRBJ2-7
ASSLGQGSYNEQF	TRBV5-1	TRBJ2-1
ASRQGPAYEQY	TRBV2	TRBJ2-7
ASSPSTSYTGKLF	TRBV4-1	TRBJ2-2
ASSVVGGGTDTQY	TRBV9	TRBJ2-3
SARKLQTPYNEQF	TRBV20-1	TRBJ2-1